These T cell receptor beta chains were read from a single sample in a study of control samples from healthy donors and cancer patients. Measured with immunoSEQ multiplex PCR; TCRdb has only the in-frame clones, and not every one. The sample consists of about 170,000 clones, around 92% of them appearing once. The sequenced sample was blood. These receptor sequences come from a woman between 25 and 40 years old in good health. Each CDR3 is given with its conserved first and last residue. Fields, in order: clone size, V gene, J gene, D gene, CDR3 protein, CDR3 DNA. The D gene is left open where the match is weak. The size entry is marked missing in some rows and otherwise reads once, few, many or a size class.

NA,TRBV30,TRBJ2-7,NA,CAWSLGAYEQYF,TGTGCCTGGAGTCTGGGGGCCTACGAGCAGTACTTC
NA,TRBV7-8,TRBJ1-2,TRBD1,CASSSFRDSLNYGYTF,TGTGCCAGCAGCTCCTTCCGGGACAGCTTAAACTATGGCTACACCTTC
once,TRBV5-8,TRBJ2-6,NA,CASSFSRTASGANVLTF,TGTGCCAGCAGCTTTTCGAGGACAGCCTCTGGGGCCAACGTCCTGACTTTC
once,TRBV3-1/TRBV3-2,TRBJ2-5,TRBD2,CASSPGLAGGPKTQYF,TGTGCCAGCAGCCCCGGACTAGCGGGAGGGCCTAAGACCCAGTACTTC
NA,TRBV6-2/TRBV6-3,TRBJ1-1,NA,CASSQDRNTEAFF,TGTGCCAGCAGCCAAGACAGAAACACTGAAGCTTTCTTT
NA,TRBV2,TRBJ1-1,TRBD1,CASSPKGARNTEAFF,TGTGCCAGCAGTCCCAAGGGGGCGCGGAACACTGAAGCTTTCTTT
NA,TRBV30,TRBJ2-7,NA,CAWSVGGGFYEQYF,TGTGCCTGGAGTGTAGGGGGGGGATTTTACGAGCAGTACTTC
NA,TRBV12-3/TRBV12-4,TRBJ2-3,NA,CASSFGADTQYF,TGTGCCAGCAGTTTCGGGGCAGATACGCAGTATTTT
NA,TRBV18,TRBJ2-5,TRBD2,CASSFLAGIGETQYF,TGTGCCAGCTCATTTTTAGCGGGGATCGGGGAGACCCAGTACTTC
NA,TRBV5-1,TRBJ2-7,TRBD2,CASSLAGGSSYEQYF,TGCGCCAGCAGCTTGGCGGGGGGGAGCTCCTACGAGCAGTACTTC
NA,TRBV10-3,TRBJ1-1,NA,CAIGGQNTEAFF,TGTGCCATCGGGGGACAGAACACTGAAGCTTTCTTT
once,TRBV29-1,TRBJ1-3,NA,CSVYESSGNTIYF,TGCAGCGTTTACGAGAGCTCTGGAAACACCATATATTTT
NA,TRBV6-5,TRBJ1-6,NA,CASAQGSYNSPLHF,TGTGCCAGCGCCCAGGGTTCCTATAATTCACCCCTCCACTTT
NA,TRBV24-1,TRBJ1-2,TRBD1,CATSEGQGYGYTF,TGTGCCACCAGTGAAGGACAGGGCTATGGCTACACCTTC
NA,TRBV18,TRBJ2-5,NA,CASSPQETQYF,TGTGCCAGCTCACCACAAGAGACCCAGTACTTC
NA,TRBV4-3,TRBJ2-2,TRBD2,CASSLLAGGSGELFF,TGCGCCAGCAGCTTACTAGCGGGAGGGTCCGGGGAGCTGTTTTTT
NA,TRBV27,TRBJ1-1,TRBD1,CASSLTGGVTEAFF,TGTGCCAGCAGTTTGACAGGGGGAGTTACTGAAGCTTTCTTT
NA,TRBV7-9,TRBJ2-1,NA,CASSPPDGEQFF,TGTGCCAGCAGCCCACCGGATGGTGAGCAGTTCTTC
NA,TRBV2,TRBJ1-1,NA,CASSGDNTEAFF,TGTGCCAGCAGTGGGGATAACACTGAAGCTTTCTTT
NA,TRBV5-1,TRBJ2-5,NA,CASSRNSGQETQYF,TGCGCCAGCAGCAGGAATAGCGGTCAAGAGACCCAGTACTTC
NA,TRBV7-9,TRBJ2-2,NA,CASSLEAGELFF,TGTGCCAGCAGCTTAGAGGCCGGGGAGCTGTTTTTT
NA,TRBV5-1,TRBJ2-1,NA,CASSFWDENNEQFF,TGCGCCAGCAGCTTCTGGGACGAGAACAATGAGCAGTTCTTC
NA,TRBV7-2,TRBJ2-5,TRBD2,CASSLVRRLATQETQYF,TGTGCCAGCAGCTTAGTCAGGAGACTAGCGACCCAAGAGACCCAGTACTTC
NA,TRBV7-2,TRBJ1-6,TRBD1,CASRGQGSSPLHF,TGTGCCAGCAGGGGACAGGGAAGCTCACCCCTCCACTTT
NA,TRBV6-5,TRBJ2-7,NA,CASSNTGAYEQYF,TGTGCCAGCAGTAATACCGGAGCCTACGAGCAGTACTTC
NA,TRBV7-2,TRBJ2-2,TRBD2,CASSPGTRGTGELFF,TGTGCCAGCAGCCCCGGGACTAGGGGGACCGGGGAGCTGTTTTTT
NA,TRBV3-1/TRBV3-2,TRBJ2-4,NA,CASSHLRGTENIQYF,TGTGCCAGCAGCCACCTTCGCGGGACGGAAAACATTCAGTACTTC
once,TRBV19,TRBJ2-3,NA,CASSGRDTQYF,TGTGCCAGTAGTGGGCGAGATACGCAGTATTTT
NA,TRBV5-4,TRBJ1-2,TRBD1,CASSQDRGYGYTF,TGTGCCAGCAGCCAGGACAGGGGTTATGGCTACACCTTC
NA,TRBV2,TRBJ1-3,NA,CASSGRFSGNTIYF,TGTGCCAGCAGTGGTCGGTTCTCTGGAAACACCATATATTTT
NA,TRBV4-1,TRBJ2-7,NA,CASSQVEGLSYEQYF,TGCGCCAGCAGCCAAGTGGAAGGGCTCTCCTACGAGCAGTACTTC
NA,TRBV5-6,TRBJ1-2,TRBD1,CASSLGTGGYTF,TGTGCCAGCAGCTTGGGGACAGGTGGCTACACCTTC
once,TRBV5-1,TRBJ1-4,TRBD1,CASSWGQATNEKLFF,TGCGCCAGCAGCTGGGGACAGGCAACTAATGAAAAACTGTTTTTT
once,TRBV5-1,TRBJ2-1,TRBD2,CASSLAPGLAGVQDEQFF,TGCGCCAGCAGCTTGGCCCCGGGACTAGCGGGAGTTCAGGATGAGCAGTTCTTC
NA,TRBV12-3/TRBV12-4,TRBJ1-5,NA,CASSLAGRQPQHF,TGTGCCAGCAGTTTGGCAGGGCGACAGCCCCAGCATTTT
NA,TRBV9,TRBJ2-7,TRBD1,CASSVDWGGTGGDYEQYF,TGTGCCAGCAGCGTAGATTGGGGCGGGACAGGGGGAGACTACGAGCAGTACTTC
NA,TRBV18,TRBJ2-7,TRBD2,CASSEGLAGSYEQYF,TGTGCCAGCTCAGAAGGACTAGCGGGCTCCTACGAGCAGTACTTC
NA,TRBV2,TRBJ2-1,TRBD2,CASSGLAVSYNEQFF,TGTGCCAGCAGCGGACTAGCGGTTTCCTACAATGAGCAGTTCTTC
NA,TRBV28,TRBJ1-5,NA,CASSFVGQSNQPQHF,TGTGCCAGCAGTTTTGTCGGACAGAGCAATCAGCCCCAGCATTTT
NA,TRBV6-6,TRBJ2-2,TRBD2,CASSRLAGGTGELFF,TGTGCCAGCAGTCGACTAGCGGGGGGGACCGGGGAGCTGTTTTTT
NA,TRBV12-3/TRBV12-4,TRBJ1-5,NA,CASSFANQPQHF,TGTGCCAGCAGTTTCGCTAATCAGCCCCAGCATTTT
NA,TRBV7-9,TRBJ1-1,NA,CASSSSNTEAFF,TGTGCCAGCAGCTCCTCGAACACTGAAGCTTTCTTT
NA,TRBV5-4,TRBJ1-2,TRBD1,CASSLGQGARGVYGYTF,TGTGCCAGCAGCTTGGGGCAGGGGGCGCGGGGAGTCTATGGCTACACCTTC
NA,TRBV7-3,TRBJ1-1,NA,CASSSEGNTEAFF,TGTGCCAGCAGTTCCGAGGGGAACACTGAAGCTTTCTTT
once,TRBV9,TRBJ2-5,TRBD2,CASSVGGTRGQETQYF,TGTGCCAGCAGCGTAGGTGGGACTAGGGGGCAAGAGACCCAGTACTTC
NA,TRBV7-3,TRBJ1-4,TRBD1,CASSLTGQLRNEKLFF,TGTGCCAGCAGCTTAACGGGACAGCTAAGGAATGAAAAACTGTTTTTT
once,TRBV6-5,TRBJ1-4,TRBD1,CASQGQGNEKLFF,TGTGCCAGCCAGGGACAGGGTAATGAAAAACTGTTTTTT
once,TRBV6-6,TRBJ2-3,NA,CASSYSIRNTDTQYF,TGTGCCAGCAGTTACTCGATTCGAAACACAGATACGCAGTATTTT